Presented here are 7 T cell receptor beta chains from one specimen sequenced in a study of shared clonotypes between healthy human individuals. Profiling relied on immunoSEQ multiplex PCR, and the TCRdb table lists in-frame clones only, not all of them. The data show 950,000 to 1,100,000 clones, roughly 74% seen once. What was sequenced was memory CD4+ T cells from PBMCs. Regarding subset: CD45RA-negative fraction. The receptors come from a man aged 18 to 35 in good health. Some clones in this sample may be carry-over from other donors' samples.

The J gene is TRBJ2-7, the V gene TRBV7-9; 11 bases match TRBD2. V was clipped by 5 bases and J by 5 bases; unmatched bases: 11. Germline-derived CDR1 and CDR2 are SEHNR and FQNEAQ (reference sequence). CDR3 length equals 16 residues. The CDR3 region is CASSPTGLAGGHEQYF. The CDR3 DNA reads TGTGCCAGCAGCCCCACGGGGCTAGCGGGAGGTCACGAGCAGTACTTC.

In its sample, this clone was seen a few times. J is TRBJ1-1 and V is TRBV5-1; 8 positions match TRBD1. Germline CDR1 reads SGHRS; CDR2 reads YFSETQ. This CDR3 contains 14 residues. Unmatched junction bases numbered 3, after V lost 4 bases and J lost 1 base. The CDR3 DNA reads as TGCGCCAGCAGCAGACAGGGGCAGAACACTGAAGCTTTCTTT. It translates to CASSRQGQNTEAFF.

V and J are TRBV7-2 and TRBJ1-5; 7 bases are shared with TRBD1. CDR3 length equals 16 residues. After removal of 6 bases from V and 1 base from J, the junction contained 9 bases not matched to a gene. Germline CDR1 is SGHTA and CDR2 is FQGNSA. CDR3 nucleotides: TGTGCCAGCAGTCCGACAGGGCCTTTGAGCAATCAGCCCCAGCATTTT. This codes for CASSPTGPLSNQPQHF. Together with reference TRBV7-2 and TRBJ1-5, the CDR3 gives the full variable domain: GAGVSQSPSNKVTEKGKDVELRCDPISGHTALYWYRQSLGQGLEFLIYFQGNSAPDKSGLPSDRFSAERTGGSVSTLTIQRTQQEDSAVYLCASSPTGPLSNQPQHFGDGTRLSIL.

V usage is TRBV7-3 and J usage is TRBJ2-5, with TRBD2 matching 8 bases. CDR1 and CDR2 (germline): SGHTA, FQGTGA. The CDR3 has 15 residues. The V gene end was trimmed by 0 bases and the J gene end by 5 bases; junction bases not matched to a gene: 5. The DNA of the CDR3 is TGTGCCAGCAGCTTAACGCGGGAGGCTGGGGAGACCCAGTACTTC. It is translated as CASSLTREAGETQYF. The entire variable domain, with the rest obtained from reference TRBV7-3 and TRBJ2-5, is as follows: GAGVSQTPSNKVTEKGKYVELRCDPISGHTALYWYRQSLGQGPEFLIYFQGTGAADDSGLPNDRFFAVRPEGSVSTLKIQRTERGDSAVYLCASSLTREAGETQYFGPGTRLLVL.

The J gene is TRBJ2-3, the V gene TRBV2; 11 nucleotides align to TRBD2. The junction had 11 bases not matched to a gene; V was cut back by 8 bases and J by 4 bases. This CDR3 comprises 16 residues. Germline CDR1 SNHLY, CDR2 FYNNEI. CDR3 amino acids: CASLSWTSGYPDTQYF. The CDR3 bases are TGTGCCAGCCTAAGCTGGACTAGCGGGTACCCAGATACGCAGTATTTT.

This clone appeared many times. The gene calls are TRBV25-1 and TRBJ2-1, with unresolved D. CDR1 and CDR2 (germline): MGHDK, SYGVNS. The CDR3 is 11 amino acids. V was trimmed by 4 bases and J by 12 bases, leaving 10 bases between them. In DNA, the CDR3 is TGTGCCAGCAGTGCGGGTCGGGTGCAGTTCTTC. Encoded protein: CASSAGRVQFF.

To note about this clone: Other DNA sequences in this sample translate to the same CDR3. The J gene is TRBJ1-2, the V gene TRBV7-2; 9 bases map to TRBD1. V lost 4 bases and J lost 5; bases outside the gene matches: 5. From germline, CDR1 is SGHTA and CDR2 FQGNSA. There are 14 residues in the CDR3. The CDR3, as DNA: TGTGCCAGCAGCTCGGGACAGGGAGGGTATGGCTACACCTTC. Its protein is CASSSGQGGYGYTF.